The 5 T cell receptor beta chains listed next were all sequenced from one sample in a study of control samples from healthy donors and cancer patients. Generated by immunoSEQ multiplex PCR, the TCRdb table keeps only in-frame clones and is missing some. The sample has around 190,000 clones; approximately 92% are singletons. Sequencing was carried out using blood. All receptors derive from a man aged 25 to 40 in good health.

CDR3 protein: CAIGTNSNQPQHF. In DNA, the CDR3 is TGTGCCATCGGGACTAATAGCAATCAGCCCCAGCATTTT. The rearrangement joins TRBV10-3 to TRBJ1-5, with a possible D match to TRBD1 (5 bases). Germline-derived CDR1 and CDR2 are ENHRY and SYGVKD. The CDR3 is made up of 13 amino acids. V gave up 8 bases and J gave up 0 bases, with 8 bases separating them.

Remarks on this clone: Other DNA sequences in the sample encode the same CDR3. V and J are TRBV5-6 and TRBJ2-7; tentative D call: TRBD1 (5 bases). Germline CDR1 and CDR2: SGHDT and YYEEEE. V gave up 4 bases and J gave up 5 bases, with 19 bases separating them. This CDR3 has 15 amino acids. CDR3 residues: CASSPRQWNPHEQYF. In DNA form, the CDR3 reads TGTGCCAGCAGCCCACGACAGTGGAATCCCCACGAGCAGTACTTC.

The chain has TRBV19 and TRBJ1-2, with 7 bases identical to TRBD1. CDR3 size: 16 residues. The junction had 9 bases not matched to a gene; V was cut back by 1 base and J by 4 bases. Germline-derived CDR1 and CDR2 are LNHDA and SQIVND (reference sequence). CDR3 loop: CASSIVRTGDRYGYTF. The CDR3 region has the DNA TGTGCCAGTAGTATAGTCCGGACAGGAGATCGCTATGGCTACACCTTC.

This sequence joins TRBV30 and TRBJ2-7, with a tentative D call TRBD2 (6 bases). Trimming removed 3 bases at V and 3 bases at J, with 18 bases between. The CDR3 is 15 residues long. Per germline, CDR1 GTSNPN and CDR2 SVGIG (reference sequence). In DNA form, the CDR3 reads TGTGCCTGGAGGGGTGTGGGGACGGGGGTCTACGAGCAGTACTTC. This codes for CAWRGVGTGVYEQYF. Full variable domain (missing parts from reference TRBV30 and TRBJ2-7): SQTIHQWPATLVQPVGSPLSLECTVEGTSNPNLYWYRQAAGRGLQLLFYSVGIGQISSEVPQNLSASRPQDRQFILSSKKLLLSDSGFYLCAWRGVGTGVYEQYFGPGTRLTVT.

This chain connects TRBV4-3 to TRBJ2-7; 8 positions agree with TRBD1. Germline values: CDR1 LGHNA, CDR2 YSLEER. After removal of 0 bases from V and 5 bases from J, the junction contained 9 bases not matched to a gene. This CDR3 spans 16 amino acids. CDR3 loop: CASSQDRAGGGHEQYF. The CDR3 nucleotides are TGCGCCAGCAGCCAAGATCGGGCAGGGGGCGGCCACGAGCAGTACTTC.